This TCR beta chain was obtained from a study of blood T cell repertoires in COVID-19. Study as a whole: PBMCs, B-cell-depleted T cells, or T cells were the source of the cDNA or gDNA that made up the material.

Germline values: CDR1 SGHAT, CDR2 FQDESV (reference sequence). This CDR3 contains 16 residues. V trimming: 2 bases; J trimming: 8 bases; junction bases outside the gene matches: 5. Authors' data handling: Cell counts per sample came from amplifying reference gene primers. Profiled with immunoSEQ multiplex PCR; TCRdb holds only in-frame clones, not every one. The V and J calls and the clone size are those of that table, but D and trimming were determined from the DNA. The table lists under 250,000 clones, roughly 82% of them singletons. Sequencing was carried out using peripheral blood. The sequence was collected from a man older than 75 with acute or convalescent COVID-19. The chain uses TRBV11-1 and TRBJ2-1; 14 bases fit TRBD2. The CDR3 nucleotides read TGTGCCAGCAGCTTACGGGGACTAGCGGGAGATTATGAGCAGTTCTTC. Its protein product is CASSLRGLAGDYEQFF.